One sample yielded the 22 T cell receptor beta chains listed below, sequenced in a study of neurological immune-mediated disorders. Via MiXCR, TCRdb re-called the 5' RACE reads, giving one row per CDR3 protein. The sample records about 76,000 distinct CDR3 sequences, under 20% being singletons. The sequencing input was PBMCs. Every receptor here comes from a middle-aged woman in good health.

At least ten counts were recorded for this clonotype. The chain has TRBV12-3 or TRBV12-4 and TRBJ1-5; D uncertain. V shed 3 bases and J shed 5 bases, with 17 bases lying between them. The CDR3 runs 16 residues. CDR3 in amino acids: CASSLSLRALDQPQHF. CDR3 bases: TGTGCCAGCAGTTTGTCACTCCGGGCTCTAGATCAGCCCCAGCATTTT.

The rearrangement joins TRBV6-1 to TRBJ1-6, with TRBD1 matching over 7 bases. The CDR3 contains 15 residues. CDR1 is MNHNS and CDR2 is SASEGT in the germline V gene. The trim removed 10 bases at V and 2 bases at J, leaving 8 bases unmatched. CDR3 nucleotides: TGTGCCACCCGACAGGGTTTGCCCTATAATTCACCCCTCCACTTT. Translation gives CATRQGLPYNSPLHF.

This clonotype was observed at least ten times. The chain links TRBV5-5 to TRBJ2-5, with D possibly matching TRBD2 (7 bases). V lost 5 bases and J lost 1, with 9 bases in between. From germline, CDR1 is SGHKS and CDR2 YYEKEE (reference sequence). The CDR3 totals 13 residues. CDR3 loop: CASRRGRQETQYF. CDR3 coding DNA: TGTGCCAGCAGGCGGGGGCGCCAAGAGACCCAGTACTTC. Full variable domain (rest looked up from reference TRBV5-5 and TRBJ2-5): DAGVTQSPTHLIKTRGQQVTLRCSPISGHKSVSWYQQVLGQGPQFIFQYYEKEERGRGNFPDRFSARQFPNYSSELNVNALLLGDSALYLCASRRGRQETQYFGPGTRLLVL.

The V and J genes are TRBV6-1 and TRBJ2-1; perhaps TRBD2 as D (6 bases). Germline values: CDR1 MNHNS, CDR2 SASEGT. CDR3 size: 14 residues. V lost 7 bases and J 3 bases, leaving 13 bases between the germline ends. DNA of the CDR3: TGTGCCAGCACGGGGTCGGGGGACTACAATGAGCAGTTCTTC. Protein: CASTGSGDYNEQFF.

This clonotype was counted ten times or more. The chain couples TRBV20-1 to TRBJ2-3; 9 bases are shared with TRBD1. With 0 bases clipped from V and 1 base from J, the junction kept 2 bases outside the gene matches. CDR3 length: 15 residues. Per germline, CDR1 DFQATT and CDR2 SNEGSKA (reference sequence). The CDR3 DNA sequence: TGCAGTGCTAGAGATGACAGGGGGGGCACAGATACGCAGTATTTT. This encodes CSARDDRGGTDTQYF.

This clonotype came up many times. The rearrangement joins TRBV10-3 to TRBJ1-1, with 9 positions matching TRBD1. Per germline, CDR1 ENHRY and CDR2 SYGVKD. Trimming at V came to 4 bases and at J to 5 bases, leaving 5 bases not matched to a gene. This CDR3 spans 14 amino acids. The CDR3 bases are TGTGCCATCAGTGCCTCTGGGACAGGGACTGAAGCTTTCTTT. It yields the protein CAISASGTGTEAFF.

This clonotype was observed a few times. The chain carries TRBV12-5 and TRBJ2-6; perhaps TRBD2 as D (5 bases). Germline V gene sequence: CDR1 LGHNT, CDR2 FRNRAP. The CDR3 covers 17 residues. V was trimmed by 5 bases and J by 2 bases, leaving 16 bases between them. CDR3 sequence (DNA): TGTGCTAGTGGTGGGAGCCCCCGGTTGGCTGGGGCCAACGTCCTGACTTTC. Protein: CASGGSPRLAGANVLTF.

There are many counts of this clonotype. V gene TRBV7-2 combines with J gene TRBJ2-1; 8 bases line up with TRBD2. The junction had 14 bases not matched to a gene; V was cut back by 4 bases and J by 3 bases. Germline CDR1 reads SGHTA; CDR2 reads FQGNSA. The CDR3 is made up of 18 amino acids. DNA of the CDR3: TGTGCCAGCAGCTCACGGAAGAGTAGCGGGACCCTCTACAATGAGCAGTTCTTC. This gives the protein CASSSRKSSGTLYNEQFF.

The chain links TRBV12-3 or TRBV12-4 to TRBJ1-5; D perhaps matches TRBD1 (6 bases). V lost 7 bases and J 6 bases, leaving 19 bases between the germline ends. The CDR3 spans 15 residues. The CDR3 DNA reads as TGTGCCAGCACCCTAGGGGGGGATGGAAGTCAGCCCCAGCATTTT. It yields the protein CASTLGGDGSQPQHF.

In this sample, this clonotype turned up many times. V usage is TRBV12-3 or TRBV12-4 and J usage is TRBJ2-5; D gene ambiguous. V was pared by 0 bases and J by 5 bases, with 10 bases between. The CDR3 loop spans 14 amino acids. The CDR3 loop reads CASSLAPTRETQYF. CDR3 bases: TGTGCCAGCAGTTTAGCCCCGACCCGGGAGACCCAGTACTTC.

The genes are TRBV28 and TRBJ1-4, with D maybe TRBD1 (5 bases). The germline CDR1 and CDR2 sequences are MDHEN and SYDVKM. V dropped 7 bases and J dropped 1 base, with 13 bases sitting between them. The CDR3 consists of 15 residues. CDR3 coding DNA: TGTGCCAGCACCCATGGGGGGGAAACTAATGAAAAACTGTTTTTT. It specifies CASTHGGETNEKLFF.

This clonotype was counted a few times. The rearrangement links TRBV13 to TRBJ2-3; D is perhaps TRBD1 (6 bases). V gave up 0 bases and J gave up 7 bases, with 8 bases separating them. Per the germline V gene, CDR1 is PRHDT and CDR2 is FYEKMQ (reference sequence). This CDR3 region has 13 residues. The CDR3 coding sequence is TGTGCCAGCAGCTTAGGGGACAGCCATACGCAGTATTTT. The encoded protein is CASSLGDSHTQYF.

This clonotype appeared many times. V usage is TRBV10-3 and J usage is TRBJ2-1, with 8 bases lining up with TRBD1. V was clipped by 8 bases and J by 6 bases; unmatched bases: 3. Germline V gene lookup returns CDR1 ENHRY and CDR2 SYGVKD. This CDR3 comprises 12 residues. This CDR3 reads CAIGGQGNEQFF. In nucleotides, the CDR3 is TGTGCCATCGGTGGACAGGGCAATGAGCAGTTCTTC.

The chain recombines TRBV30 with TRBJ2-5, with a tentative D call TRBD2 (6 bases). V was trimmed by 5 bases and J by 1 base, leaving 8 bases between them. The CDR3 loop spans 12 amino acids. Germline-derived CDR1 and CDR2 are GTSNPN and SVGIG (reference sequence). CDR3 bases: TGTGCCTGGTCAGCGGGCCAAGAGACCCAGTACTTC. Translating gives CAWSAGQETQYF.

This clonotype was observed many times. V is TRBV20-1 and J is TRBJ2-3, with 12 nucleotides matching TRBD1. The V and J ends lost 2 bases and 3 bases, in that order; junction bases with no gene match: 9. The CDR3 runs to 17 residues. Germline assignment: CDR1 DFQATT and CDR2 SNEGSKA (reference sequence). CDR3 bases: TGCAGTGCTAGAAAAGGTGGGGGACAGGGGGCAACAGATACGCAGTATTTT. Protein product: CSARKGGGQGATDTQYF.

This clonotype was seen many times. J is TRBJ1-6 and V is TRBV20-1, with D perhaps TRBD1 (6 bases). The germline CDR1 and CDR2 sequences are DFQATT and SNEGSKA (reference sequence). V lost 6 bases and J lost 7, with 19 bases in between. This CDR3 spans 15 amino acids. Here the CDR3 reads CSARPPGQRNSPLHF. CDR3 sequence (DNA): TGCAGTGCCCGCCCCCCGGGACAAAGAAATTCACCCCTCCACTTT.

The chain uses TRBV20-1 and TRBJ1-2, with D maybe TRBD1 (6 bases). The CDR3 sequence is 14 residues long. From germline, CDR1 is DFQATT and CDR2 SNEGSKA (reference sequence). Trimming took off 0 bases at V and 4 bases at J, with 12 bases between the two ends. Here the CDR3 reads CSARDLGGSYGYTF. The CDR3 region has the DNA TGCAGTGCTAGAGATCTCGGGGGCAGCTATGGCTACACCTTC.

This clonotype came up many times. The V gene is TRBV5-1, the J gene TRBJ1-1; TRBD1 is a possible D gene (6 bases). This CDR3 has 14 amino acids. CDR1 and CDR2 from the germline V gene are SGHRS and YFSETQ. V lost 0 bases and J lost 4, with 10 bases in between. The CDR3, as DNA: TGCGCCAGCAGCTTGGCCGGAGGGGGCACTGAAGCTTTCTTT. Its translation is CASSLAGGGTEAFF. Drawing the rest from reference TRBV5-1 and TRBJ1-1, the complete variable domain is KAGVTQTPRYLIKTRGQQVTLSCSPISGHRSVSWYQQTPGQGLQFLFEYFSETQRNKGNFPGRFSGRQFSNSRSEMNVSTLELGDSALYLCASSLAGGGTEAFFGQGTRLTVV.

There are many counts of this clonotype. This chain joins TRBV12-3 or TRBV12-4 and TRBJ2-5; tentative D call: TRBD2 (5 bases). This CDR3 has 15 amino acids. V was pared by 3 bases and J by 4 bases, with 15 bases between. In DNA form, the CDR3 reads TGTGCCAGCAGTTTGTTTCGCGGGTTAACAGAGACCCAGTACTTC. It translates to CASSLFRGLTETQYF.

Points on this clonotype: A much larger clone differs from this one at a single base, so this may be a read error. The chain has TRBV21-1 and TRBJ1-5; the tabulated D call, TRBD1, remains unverified against the DNA. The end of the DNA is better explained by TRBJ2-3, so the J call may be wrong. TRBV21-1 is reported as a pseudogene. This CDR3 contains 17 residues. CDR3 residues: CASSNNAGAVLNQPQYF. CDR3 nucleotide sequence: TGTGCCAGCAGCAACAACGCCGGCGCAGTACTCAATCAGCCCCAGTATTTT.

This clonotype was detected many times. The CDR3 protein is CASSYGRTVQETQYF. DNA of the CDR3: TGTGCCAGCAGTTACGGGCGGACAGTGCAAGAGACCCAGTACTTC. The chain uses TRBV6-6 and TRBJ2-5; a possible D gene is TRBD1 (6 bases). Germline V gene data show CDR1 as MNHNY and CDR2 as SVGAGI (reference sequence). The CDR3 sequence is 15 residues long. With 2 bases removed from V and 2 bases from J, the gap between germline ends came to 12 bases.

This clonotype was detected many times. The rearrangement joins TRBV7-3 to TRBJ1-1, with D perhaps TRBD1 (5 bases). CDR3 length: 13 residues. V shed 5 bases and J shed 5 bases, with 12 bases lying between them. CDR1 is SGHTA and CDR2 is FQGTGA in the germline V gene. The DNA for the CDR3 is TGTGCCAGCAGCCCCTCGGGGGTTACTGAAGCTTTCTTT. Its translation is CASSPSGVTEAFF.